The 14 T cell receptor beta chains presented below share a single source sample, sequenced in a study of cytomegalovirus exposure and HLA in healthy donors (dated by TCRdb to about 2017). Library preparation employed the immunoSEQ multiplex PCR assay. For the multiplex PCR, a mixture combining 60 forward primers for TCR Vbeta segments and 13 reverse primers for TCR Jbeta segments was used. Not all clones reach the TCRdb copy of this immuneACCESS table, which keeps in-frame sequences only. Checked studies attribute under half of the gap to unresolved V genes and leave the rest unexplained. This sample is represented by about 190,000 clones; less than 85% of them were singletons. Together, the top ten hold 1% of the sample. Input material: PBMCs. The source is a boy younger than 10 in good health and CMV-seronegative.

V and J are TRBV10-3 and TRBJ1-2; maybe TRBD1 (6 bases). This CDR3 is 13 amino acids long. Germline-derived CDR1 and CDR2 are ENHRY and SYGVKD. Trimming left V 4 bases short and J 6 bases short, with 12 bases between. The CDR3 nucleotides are TGTGCCATCAGTGGAACTACAGGGAATGGCTACACCTTC. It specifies CAISGTTGNGYTF.

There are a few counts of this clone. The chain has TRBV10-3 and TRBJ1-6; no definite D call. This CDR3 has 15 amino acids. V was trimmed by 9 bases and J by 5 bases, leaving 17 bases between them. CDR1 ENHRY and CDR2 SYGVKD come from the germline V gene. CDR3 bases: TGTGCCATAGTTACTCGGGGAGGCGATAATTCACCCCTCCACTTT. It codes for CAIVTRGGDNSPLHF.

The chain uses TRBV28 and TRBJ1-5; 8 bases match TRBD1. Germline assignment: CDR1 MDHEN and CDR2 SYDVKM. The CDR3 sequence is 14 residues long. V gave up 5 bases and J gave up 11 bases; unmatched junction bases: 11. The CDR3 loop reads CASSRTGKGTAQHF. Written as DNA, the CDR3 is TGTGCCAGCAGTAGGACAGGGAAGGGCACGGCCCAGCATTTT.

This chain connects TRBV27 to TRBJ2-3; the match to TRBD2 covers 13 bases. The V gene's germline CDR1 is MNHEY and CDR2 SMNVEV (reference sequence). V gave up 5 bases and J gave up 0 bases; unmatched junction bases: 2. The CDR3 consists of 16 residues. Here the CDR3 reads CASSRTSGGSTDTQYF. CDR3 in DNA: TGTGCCAGCAGTCGGACTAGCGGGGGTAGCACAGATACGCAGTATTTT.

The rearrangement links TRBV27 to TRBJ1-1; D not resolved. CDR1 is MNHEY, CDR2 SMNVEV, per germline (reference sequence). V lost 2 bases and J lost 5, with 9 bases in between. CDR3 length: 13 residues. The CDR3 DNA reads TGTGCCAGCAGTTTAAACATAATTACTGAAGCTTTCTTT. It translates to CASSLNIITEAFF.

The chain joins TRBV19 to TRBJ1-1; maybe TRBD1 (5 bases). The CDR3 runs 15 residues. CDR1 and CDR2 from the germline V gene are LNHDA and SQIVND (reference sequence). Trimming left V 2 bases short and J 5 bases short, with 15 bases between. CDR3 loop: CASSITPGGVTEAFF. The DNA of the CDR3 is TGTGCCAGTAGTATAACTCCGGGGGGTGTGACTGAAGCTTTCTTT.

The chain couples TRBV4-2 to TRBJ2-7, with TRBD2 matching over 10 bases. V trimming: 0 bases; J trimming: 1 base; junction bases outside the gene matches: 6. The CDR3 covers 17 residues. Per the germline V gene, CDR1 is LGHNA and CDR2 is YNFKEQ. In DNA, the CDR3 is TGTGCCAGCAGCCAAGATTGGGCTAGCGGGAGATCCTACGAGCAGTACTTC. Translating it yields CASSQDWASGRSYEQYF.

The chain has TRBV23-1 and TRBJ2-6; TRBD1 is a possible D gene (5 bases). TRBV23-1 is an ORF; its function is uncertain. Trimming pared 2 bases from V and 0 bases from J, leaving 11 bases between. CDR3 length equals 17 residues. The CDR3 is CASSQNLTDSGANVLTF. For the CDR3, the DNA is TGCGCCAGCAGTCAAAACCTGACAGACTCTGGGGCCAACGTCCTGACTTTC.

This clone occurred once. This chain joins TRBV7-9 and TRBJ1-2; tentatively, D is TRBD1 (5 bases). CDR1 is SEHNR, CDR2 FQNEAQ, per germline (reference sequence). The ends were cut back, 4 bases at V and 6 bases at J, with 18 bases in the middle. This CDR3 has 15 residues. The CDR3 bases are TGTGCCAGCAGCTCCGATCGGGGGGATAAAGATGGCTACACCTTC. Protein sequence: CASSSDRGDKDGYTF.

CDR3 in DNA: TGCAGCGCCGGACTAGCAGGCGAGCAGTACTTC. Translated, it gives CSAGLAGEQYF. The chain employs TRBV29-1 and TRBJ2-7; 8 nucleotides match TRBD2. V lost 7 bases and J lost 6; bases outside the gene matches: 5. CDR1 is SQVTM and CDR2 is ANQGSEA in the germline V gene. CDR3 length: 11 amino acids.

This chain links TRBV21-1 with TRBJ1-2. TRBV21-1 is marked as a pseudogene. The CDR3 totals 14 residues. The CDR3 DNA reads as TGTGCCAGCAGCCCCGCGTGCGGGGTCTATGGCTACACCTTC. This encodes CASSPACGVYGYTF.

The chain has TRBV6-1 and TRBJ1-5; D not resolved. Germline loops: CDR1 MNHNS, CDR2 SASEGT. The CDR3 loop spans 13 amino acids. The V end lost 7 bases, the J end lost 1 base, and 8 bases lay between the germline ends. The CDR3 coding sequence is TGTGCCAGCACCTTTCTGAGCAATCAGCCCCAGCATTTT. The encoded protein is CASTFLSNQPQHF.

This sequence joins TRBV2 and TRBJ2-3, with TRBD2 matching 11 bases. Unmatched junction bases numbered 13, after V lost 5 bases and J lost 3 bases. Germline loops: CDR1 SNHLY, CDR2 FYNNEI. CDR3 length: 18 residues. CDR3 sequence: CASSFPGLAEYRTDTQYF. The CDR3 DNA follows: TGTGCCAGCAGTTTCCCGGGACTAGCGGAGTACCGAACAGATACGCAGTATTTT.

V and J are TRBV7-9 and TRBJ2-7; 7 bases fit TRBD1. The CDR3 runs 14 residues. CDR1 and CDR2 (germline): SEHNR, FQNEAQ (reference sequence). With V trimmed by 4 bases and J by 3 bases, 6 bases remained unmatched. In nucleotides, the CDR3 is TGTGCCAGCAGCTCAAGGGACAGAGACTACGAGCAGTACTTC. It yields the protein CASSSRDRDYEQYF.